Following are 30 T cell receptor beta chains from one sample sequenced in a study of OX40 agonist ivuxolimab in advanced cancers. The assay was immunoSEQ multiplex PCR, and TCRdb's table has in-frame clones only and misses some. This table holds more than 20,000 clones, 80% to 90% found once. The specimen was CD4+ or CD8+ T cells sorted from blood, collected in a trial of the OX40 agonist ivuxolimab. The receptors come from an adult with an advanced solid tumor such as melanoma, head and neck, liver or kidney cancer.

This clone was found once. The V and J genes are TRBV28 and TRBJ2-3, with 7 bases that match TRBD1. The CDR3 is 15 amino acids. Germline CDR1 is MDHEN and CDR2 is SYDVKM. After removal of 5 bases from V and 4 bases from J, the junction contained 9 bases not matched to a gene. In DNA, the CDR3 is TGTGCCAGCAGTCAAACAGGGGTCCTATCAGATACGCAGTATTTT. It yields the protein CASSQTGVLSDTQYF.

The chain recombines TRBV27 with TRBJ2-1; D ambiguous. Trimming left V 6 bases short and J 0 bases short, with 12 bases between. This CDR3 is 15 amino acids long. Per germline, CDR1 MNHEY and CDR2 SMNVEV (reference sequence). CDR3 sequence reads: CASSPRVGSYNEQFF. CDR3 nucleotide sequence: TGTGCCAGCAGCCCCCGGGTGGGCTCCTACAATGAGCAGTTCTTC.

The chain links TRBV19 to TRBJ1-3; possible D gene TRBD1, 5 bases. The V and J ends lost 5 bases and 5 bases respectively, with 16 bases between them. Germline V CDR1 and CDR2: LNHDA, SQIVND (reference sequence). There are 15 residues in the CDR3. As DNA, the CDR3 is TGTGCCAGTAGTTTGCCCGGGGCGGACAGAAACACCATATATTTT. Protein product: CASSLPGADRNTIYF.

V gene TRBV5-1 combines with J gene TRBJ2-5; TRBD1 aligns across 10 bases. Trimming removed 4 bases from V and 8 bases from J; junction bases left unmatched: 14. The germline V gene encodes CDR1 SGHRS and CDR2 YFSETQ. The CDR3 contains 16 residues. The CDR3 DNA follows: TGCGCCAGCAGCCAAAGTGGGACAGGGGTTTTTGAAACCCAGTACTTC. Translation gives CASSQSGTGVFETQYF. Full variable domain (rest looked up from reference TRBV5-1 and TRBJ2-5): KAGVTQTPRYLIKTRGQQVTLSCSPISGHRSVSWYQQTPGQGLQFLFEYFSETQRNKGNFPGRFSGRQFSNSRSEMNVSTLELGDSALYLCASSQSGTGVFETQYFGPGTRLLVL.

The chain links TRBV6-5 to TRBJ2-7, with D possibly being TRBD1 (6 bases). The V end was cut by 7 bases, the J end by 7 bases, with 11 bases between. CDR1 is MNHEY and CDR2 is SVGAGI in the germline V gene. The CDR3 runs to 11 residues. The CDR3 is CASTRRGEQYF. The CDR3 bases are TGTGCCAGCACCCGAAGGGGGGAGCAGTACTTC.

The CDR3 sequence: CASRPGGSETQYF. CDR3 nucleotides: TGTGCCAGCAGGCCAGGGGGGTCAGAGACCCAGTACTTC. The genes are TRBV7-2 and TRBJ2-5; possibly TRBD1 for D (7 bases). Germline V gene sequence: CDR1 SGHTA, CDR2 FQGNSA. This CDR3 is built from 13 residues. V was pared by 6 bases and J by 4 bases, with 12 bases between.

On this clone itself: The same CDR3 can be traced to other DNA sequences in this sample. CDR3 DNA sequence: TGCGCCAGCAGCTTAGCCGGGACAGGGGAGTACGAGCAGTACTTC. It codes for CASSLAGTGEYEQYF. The chain recombines TRBV5-1 with TRBJ2-7; 10 nucleotides line up with TRBD1. The CDR3 has 15 residues. V trimming: 2 bases; J trimming: 4 bases; junction bases outside the gene matches: 6. Germline CDR1 is SGHRS and CDR2 is YFSETQ.

The CDR3 DNA reads TGTGCCAGTAGTTTTAACATGGGCTACACCTTC. Protein product: CASSFNMGYTF. J is TRBJ1-2 and V is TRBV19, with D uncertain. The CDR3 is made up of 11 amino acids. Trimming took 5 bases from V and 8 from J, leaving 9 bases between them. The germline V gene encodes CDR1 LNHDA and CDR2 SQIVND (reference sequence).

The chain couples TRBV29-1 to TRBJ1-6, with TRBD1 identical over 7 bases. Germline V gene data show CDR1 as SQVTM and CDR2 as ANQGSEA. J gave up 8 bases and V 4 bases, and 8 bases lay outside the gene matches. The CDR3 contains 14 residues. CDR3 region: CSVADRASDSPLHF. As DNA, the CDR3 is TGCAGCGTTGCAGACAGGGCGAGCGATTCACCCCTCCACTTT.

V usage is TRBV5-1 and J usage is TRBJ2-7, with a weak D call TRBD1 (5 bases). The germline CDR1 and CDR2 sequences are SGHRS and YFSETQ. CDR3 size: 14 residues. With 0 bases removed from V and 4 bases from J, the gap between germline ends came to 11 bases. The CDR3 DNA follows: TGCGCCAGCAGCTTGGAGGGCAGGGATTACGAGCAGTACTTC. It is translated as CASSLEGRDYEQYF.

The chain employs TRBV5-8 and TRBJ1-6, with D possibly being TRBD1 (5 bases). Germline CDR1 is SGHTS and CDR2 is YDEGEE. The CDR3 spans 13 residues. The ends were cut back, 0 bases at V and 10 bases at J, with 8 bases in the middle. The CDR3 DNA reads as TGTGCCAGCAGCTTGGGTGGGGGATCACCCCTCCACTTT. This encodes CASSLGGGSPLHF. The full variable domain, completed using reference TRBV5-8 and TRBJ1-6, is EAGVTQSPTHLIKTRGQQATLRCSPISGHTSVYWYQQALGLGLQFLLWYDEGEERNRGNFPPRFSGRQFPNYSSELNVNALELEDSALYLCASSLGGGSPLHFGNGTRLTVT.

J is TRBJ2-6 and V is TRBV4-2; 12 bases align to TRBD2. V gave up 1 base and J gave up 1 base; unmatched junction bases: 5. CDR1 is LGHNA and CDR2 is YNFKEQ in the germline V gene. The CDR3 has 19 residues. DNA for the CDR3: TGTGCCAGCAGCCAAGGATCCGGACTAGCGGGATCTGGGGCCAACGTCCTGACTTTC. It yields the protein CASSQGSGLAGSGANVLTF.

The chain combines TRBV2 with TRBJ2-1, with D possibly being TRBD2 (6 bases). This CDR3 spans 15 amino acids. Trimming took off 5 bases at V and 7 bases at J, with 18 bases between the two ends. Germline CDR1 SNHLY, CDR2 FYNNEI. The CDR3 here is CASSKGGGMWNEQFF. CDR3 coding DNA: TGTGCCAGCAGTAAGGGTGGCGGGATGTGGAATGAGCAGTTCTTC.

This chain connects TRBV5-1 to TRBJ2-7; tentative D call: TRBD2 (6 bases). Germline V gives CDR1 SGHRS, CDR2 YFSETQ. The CDR3 extends over 15 amino acids. Trimming stripped 4 bases from V and 7 bases from J, with 21 bases between. CDR3 sequence reads: CASSQPDAGRREQYF. The CDR3 DNA is TGCGCCAGCAGCCAACCGGATGCGGGAAGAAGAGAGCAGTACTTC.

The rearrangement uses TRBV27 and TRBJ2-2; D perhaps matches TRBD2 (5 bases). This CDR3 contains 14 residues. Germline V CDR1 and CDR2: MNHEY, SMNVEV (reference sequence). V was pared by 5 bases and J by 6 bases, with 13 bases between. As DNA, the CDR3 is TGTGCCAGCAGTACCCTACTAGGTTCCGGGGAGCTGTTTTTT. Residues: CASSTLLGSGELFF.

This clone was found a few times. CDR3 coding DNA: TGTGCCAGCAGTTACTCGGTACGGGGAGGCTATGGCTACACCTTC. Translated: CASSYSVRGGYGYTF. V usage is TRBV6-5 and J usage is TRBJ1-2; unclear D gene. There are 15 residues in the CDR3. CDR1 is MNHEY, CDR2 SVGAGI, per germline. V lost 0 bases to trimming and J lost 4 bases, with 12 bases between them.

The gene calls are TRBV6-4 and TRBJ1-2; D is unclear. Germline V lookup: CDR1 MRHNA, CDR2 SNTAGT. V lost 6 bases to trimming and J lost 12 bases, with 11 bases between them. The length of the CDR3 is 10 residues. CDR3 DNA sequence: TGTGCCAGCAGCGCCGGGTTCGACACCTTC. Protein: CASSAGFDTF.

This rearrangement joins TRBV10-2 to TRBJ2-1, with a possible D match to TRBD2 (6 bases). This CDR3 region has 12 residues. CDR1 is WSHSY, CDR2 SAAADI, per germline. Trimming left V 9 bases short and J 15 bases short, with 21 bases between. The CDR3 DNA reads TGCGCCAGGAAGGGACTGAAAACACCGGGGTTCTTC. Amino acid sequence: CARKGLKTPGFF.

The chain has TRBV4-1 and TRBJ2-7; 10 bases are shared with TRBD2. CDR1 is MGHRA and CDR2 is YSYEKL in the germline V gene. The CDR3 is made up of 17 amino acids. V was clipped by 1 base and J by 0 bases; unmatched bases: 6. Written as DNA, the CDR3 is TGCGCCAGCAGCCAAGTTCTAGCGGGAGCCCGCTCCTACGAGCAGTACTTC. It codes for CASSQVLAGARSYEQYF.

This clone appeared a single time. The CDR3, as DNA: TGTGCCAGCAGTTTCGACAGGGGGCAACGGACAGATACGCAGTATTTT. Amino acids: CASSFDRGQRTDTQYF. V gene TRBV28 combines with J gene TRBJ2-3, with TRBD1 matching over 10 bases. CDR1 is MDHEN, CDR2 SYDVKM, per germline. With V trimmed by 3 bases and J by 3 bases, 6 bases remained unmatched. The CDR3 runs to 16 residues. The variable domain in full, with the rest retrieved from reference TRBV28 and TRBJ2-3, is DVKVTQSSRYLVKRTGEKVFLECVQDMDHENMFWYRQDPGLGLRLIYFSYDVKMKEKGDIPEGYSVSREKKERFSLILESASTNQTSMYLCASSFDRGQRTDTQYFGPGTRLTVL.

Remarks on this clone: One end of the junction varies from germline; a read error may be responsible. The genes are TRBV7-7 and TRBJ2-1; 15 bases are shared with TRBD2. Germline CDR1 is SSHAT and CDR2 is FNYEAQ (reference sequence). This CDR3 has 15 residues. CDR3 sequence reads: CASSSGLAGGNEQFF. CDR3 DNA: TGTGCTAGCAGCTCAGGACTAGCGGGAGGGAATGAGCAGTTCTTC.

The V call is TRBV30, the J call TRBJ1-5; D is possibly TRBD1 (5 bases). Germline V lookup: CDR1 GTSNPN, CDR2 SVGIG (reference sequence). This CDR3 has 13 residues. The CDR3 here is CALGRQSNQPQHF. CDR3 in DNA: TGTGCATTGGGACGGCAGAGCAATCAGCCCCAGCATTTT.

This clone has only one observation. The rearrangement uses TRBV5-1 and TRBJ2-7; possibly TRBD1 or TRBD2 for D (5 bases each). This CDR3 comprises 14 residues. Trimming took off 2 bases at V and 0 bases at J, with 9 bases between the two ends. Germline CDR1 is SGHRS and CDR2 is YFSETQ. The CDR3 nucleotides read TGCGCCAGCAGCTTCGGGACCCGCTCCTACGAGCAGTACTTC. Translation gives CASSFGTRSYEQYF.

This clone occurred once. V is TRBV6-4 and J is TRBJ1-5; TRBD1 might be the D (5 bases). This CDR3 contains 17 residues. The germline V gene has CDR1 MRHNA and CDR2 SNTAGT. The V and J ends lost 7 bases and 8 bases respectively, with 27 bases between them. DNA for the CDR3: TGTGCCAGCAATTGGAGTGGAGTGTCCAGGGAAGGAAAGCCCCAGCATTTT. Protein product: CASNWSGVSREGKPQHF.

This clone was picked up a small number of times. The rearrangement joins TRBV5-1 to TRBJ2-7; unclear D gene. The CDR3 length is 12 residues. V lost 0 bases and J 6 bases, leaving 7 bases between the germline ends. Germline V CDR1 and CDR2: SGHRS, YFSETQ. The CDR3 protein is CASSLVSSEQYF. CDR3 DNA: TGCGCCAGCAGCTTGGTGTCGAGCGAGCAGTACTTC.

This clone was seen a single time. The CDR3 DNA reads TGTGCCAGCAGTGAGGGCGGCGGCAGCTCAGGAAACACCATATATTTT. This sequence encodes CASSEGGGSSGNTIYF. The chain joins TRBV6-1 to TRBJ1-3; D gene unclear. The CDR3 is 16 residues long. The V gene's germline CDR1 is MNHNS and CDR2 SASEGT. V lost 3 bases to trimming and J lost 4 bases, with 16 bases between them.

The V gene is TRBV9, the J gene TRBJ1-1, with D hard to call. The germline CDR1 and CDR2 sequences are SGDLS and YYNGEE. Trimming removed 0 bases from V and 0 bases from J, with 6 bases in between. This CDR3 spans 14 amino acids. The CDR3 reads CASSVGVVNTEAFF. DNA of the CDR3: TGTGCCAGCAGCGTAGGGGTCGTGAACACTGAAGCTTTCTTT.

The genes are TRBV6-5 and TRBJ2-1; TRBD2 matches 7 bases. There are 16 residues in the CDR3. Germline V gene lookup returns CDR1 MNHEY and CDR2 SVGAGI. The V and J ends lost 0 bases and 4 bases, in that order; junction bases with no gene match: 6. The CDR3, as DNA: TGTGCCAGCAGTTACTCGAGGTCTAGCGGATACAATGAGCAGTTCTTC. This gives the protein CASSYSRSSGYNEQFF.

The J gene is TRBJ2-5, the V gene TRBV5-4, with a weak D call TRBD1 (5 bases). The CDR3 runs to 14 residues. The germline gives CDR1 SGHNT, CDR2 YYREEE (reference sequence). Trimming stripped 3 bases from V and 5 bases from J, with 14 bases between. CDR3 amino acids: CASSSGRAGETQYF. Written as DNA, the CDR3 is TGTGCCAGCAGCTCTGGCAGGGCCGGGGAGACCCAGTACTTC.

The chain recombines TRBV19 with TRBJ2-1; TRBD1 aligns across 9 bases. Trimming cost V 3 bases and J 8 bases; bases outside gene matches: 8. This CDR3 is built from 15 residues. Germline CDR1 is LNHDA and CDR2 is SQIVND (reference sequence). In DNA form, the CDR3 reads TGTGCCAGTAGTATTCCCGGGACAGGGAGCGATGAGCAGTTCTTC. Residues: CASSIPGTGSDEQFF.